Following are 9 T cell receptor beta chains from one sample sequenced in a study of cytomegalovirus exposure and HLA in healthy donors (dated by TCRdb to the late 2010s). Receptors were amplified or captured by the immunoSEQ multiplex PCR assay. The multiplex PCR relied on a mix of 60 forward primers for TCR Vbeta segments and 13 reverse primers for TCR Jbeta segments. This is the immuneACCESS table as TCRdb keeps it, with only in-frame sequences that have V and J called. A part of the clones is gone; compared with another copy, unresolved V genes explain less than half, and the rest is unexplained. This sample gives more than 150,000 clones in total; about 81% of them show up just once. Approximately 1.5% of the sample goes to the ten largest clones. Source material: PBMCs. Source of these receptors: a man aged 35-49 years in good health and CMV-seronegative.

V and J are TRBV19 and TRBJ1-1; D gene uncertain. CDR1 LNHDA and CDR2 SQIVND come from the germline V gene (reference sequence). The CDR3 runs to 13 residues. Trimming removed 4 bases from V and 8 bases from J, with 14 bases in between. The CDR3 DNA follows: TGTGCCAGTAGTAAAACCACCGGGATCGAAGCTTTCTTT. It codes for CASSKTTGIEAFF.

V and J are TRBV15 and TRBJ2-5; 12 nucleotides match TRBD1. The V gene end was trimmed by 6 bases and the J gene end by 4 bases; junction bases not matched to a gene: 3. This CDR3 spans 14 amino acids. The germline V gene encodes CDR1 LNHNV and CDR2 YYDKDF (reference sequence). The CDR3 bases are TGTGCCACCAGTGGGGACAGGGGGCGAGAGACCCAGTACTTC. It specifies CATSGDRGRETQYF.

CDR3 in amino acids: CASSGRTRNEQFF. CDR3 DNA: TGTGCCAGCAGCGGACGGACTAGAAATGAGCAGTTCTTC. This chain uses TRBV7-6 with TRBJ2-1; TRBD2 agrees at 7 bases. This CDR3 is built from 13 residues. Germline CDR1 and CDR2: SGHVS and FNYEAQ. J was trimmed by 7 bases and V by 5 bases; bases with no gene match: 5.

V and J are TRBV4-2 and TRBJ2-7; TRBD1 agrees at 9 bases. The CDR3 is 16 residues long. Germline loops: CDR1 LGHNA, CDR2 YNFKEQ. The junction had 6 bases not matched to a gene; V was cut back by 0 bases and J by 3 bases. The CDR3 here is CASSQDGTGKVYEQYF. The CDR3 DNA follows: TGTGCCAGCAGCCAAGACGGGACAGGGAAGGTCTACGAGCAGTACTTC.

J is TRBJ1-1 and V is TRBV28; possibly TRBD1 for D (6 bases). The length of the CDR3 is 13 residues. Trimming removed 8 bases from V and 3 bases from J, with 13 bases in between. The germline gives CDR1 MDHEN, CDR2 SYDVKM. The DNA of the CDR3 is TGTGCCAGCGGGGGGGCTGGGTACACTGAAGCTTTCTTT. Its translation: CASGGAGYTEAFF. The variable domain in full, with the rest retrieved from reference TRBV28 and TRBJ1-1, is DVKVTQSSRYLVKRTGEKVFLECVQDMDHENMFWYRQDPGLGLRLIYFSYDVKMKEKGDIPEGYSVSREKKERFSLILESASTNQTSMYLCASGGAGYTEAFFGQGTRLTVV.

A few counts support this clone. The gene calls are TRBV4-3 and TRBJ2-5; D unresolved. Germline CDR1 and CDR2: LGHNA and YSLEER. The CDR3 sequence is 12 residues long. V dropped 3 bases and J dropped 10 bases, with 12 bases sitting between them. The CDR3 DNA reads TGCGCCAGCAGCCATCAACGGTTAGACCAGTACTTC. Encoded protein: CASSHQRLDQYF.

The CDR3 bases are TGTGCCAGCAGCCAAGATCAGAGGAGCGGACTAGCGGGGCGCTACGAGCAGTACTTC. Encoded protein: CASSQDQRSGLAGRYEQYF. This chain joins TRBV4-2 and TRBJ2-7; 12 bases line up with TRBD2. With 0 bases clipped from V and 3 bases from J, the junction kept 12 bases outside the gene matches. The CDR3 runs to 19 residues. CDR1 is LGHNA, CDR2 YNFKEQ, per germline.

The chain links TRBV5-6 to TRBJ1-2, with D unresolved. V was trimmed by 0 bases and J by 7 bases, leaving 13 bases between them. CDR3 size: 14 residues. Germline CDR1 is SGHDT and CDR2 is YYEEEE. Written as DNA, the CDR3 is TGTGCCAGCAGCTTGGAACTGTCACCGAGTGGCTACACCTTC. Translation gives CASSLELSPSGYTF.

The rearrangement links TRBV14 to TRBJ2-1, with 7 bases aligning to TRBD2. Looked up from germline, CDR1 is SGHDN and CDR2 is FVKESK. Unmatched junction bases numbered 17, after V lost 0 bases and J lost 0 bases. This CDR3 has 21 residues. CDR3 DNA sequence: TGTGCCAGCAGCCAAGATACGTTAAGGCTAGCGGCGAGGGACTCCTACAATGAGCAGTTCTTC. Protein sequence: CASSQDTLRLAARDSYNEQFF. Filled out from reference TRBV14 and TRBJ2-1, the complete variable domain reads EAGVTQFPSHSVIEKGQTVTLRCDPISGHDNLYWYRRVMGKEIKFLLHFVKESKQDESGMPNNRFLAERTGGTYSTLKVQPAELEDSGVYFCASSQDTLRLAARDSYNEQFFGPGTRLTVL.